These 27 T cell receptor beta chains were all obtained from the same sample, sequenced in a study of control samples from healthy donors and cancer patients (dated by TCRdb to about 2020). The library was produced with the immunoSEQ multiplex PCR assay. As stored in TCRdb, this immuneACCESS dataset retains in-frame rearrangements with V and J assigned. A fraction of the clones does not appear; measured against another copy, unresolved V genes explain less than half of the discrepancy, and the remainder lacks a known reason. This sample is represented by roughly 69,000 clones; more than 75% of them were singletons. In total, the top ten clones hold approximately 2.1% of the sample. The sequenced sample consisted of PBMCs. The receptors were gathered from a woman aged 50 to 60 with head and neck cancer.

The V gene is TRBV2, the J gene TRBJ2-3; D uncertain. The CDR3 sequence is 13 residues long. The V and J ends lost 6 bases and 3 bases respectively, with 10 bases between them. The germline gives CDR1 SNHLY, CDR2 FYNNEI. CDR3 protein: CASRRSRTDTQYF. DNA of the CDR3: TGTGCCAGCAGAAGGTCCAGGACAGATACGCAGTATTTT.

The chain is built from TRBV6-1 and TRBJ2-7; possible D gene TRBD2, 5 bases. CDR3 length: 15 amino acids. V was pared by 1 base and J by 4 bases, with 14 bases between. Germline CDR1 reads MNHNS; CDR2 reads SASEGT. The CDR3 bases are TGTGCCAGCAGTGAAGGGGCAGCCCCGGGGTACGAGCAGTACTTC. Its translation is CASSEGAAPGYEQYF.

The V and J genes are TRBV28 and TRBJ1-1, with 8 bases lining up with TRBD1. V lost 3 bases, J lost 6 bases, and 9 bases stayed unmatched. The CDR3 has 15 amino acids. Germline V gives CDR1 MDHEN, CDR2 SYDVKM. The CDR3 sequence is CASSLRSGGYSEAFF. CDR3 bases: TGTGCCAGCAGTTTGAGGTCAGGGGGCTATTCTGAAGCTTTCTTT.

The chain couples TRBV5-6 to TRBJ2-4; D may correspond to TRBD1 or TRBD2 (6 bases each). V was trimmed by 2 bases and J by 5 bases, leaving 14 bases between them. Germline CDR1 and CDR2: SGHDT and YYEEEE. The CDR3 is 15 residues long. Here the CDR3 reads CASSFLAGGENIQYF. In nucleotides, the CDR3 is TGTGCCAGCAGCTTCTTGGCCGGGGGCGAAAACATTCAGTACTTC.

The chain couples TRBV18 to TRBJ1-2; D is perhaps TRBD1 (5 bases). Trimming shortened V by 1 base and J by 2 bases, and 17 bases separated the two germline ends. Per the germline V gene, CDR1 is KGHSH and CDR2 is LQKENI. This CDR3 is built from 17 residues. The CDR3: CASSPQRGRPLNYGYTF. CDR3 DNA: TGTGCCAGCTCACCACAAAGGGGCCGACCCTTAAACTATGGCTACACCTTC.

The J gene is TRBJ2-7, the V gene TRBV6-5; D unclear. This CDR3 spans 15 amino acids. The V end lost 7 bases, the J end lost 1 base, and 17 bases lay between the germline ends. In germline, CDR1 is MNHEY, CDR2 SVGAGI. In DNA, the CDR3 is TGTGCCAGCAAAATAGGCCTATTAGGTTCCTACGAGCAGTACTTC. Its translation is CASKIGLLGSYEQYF.

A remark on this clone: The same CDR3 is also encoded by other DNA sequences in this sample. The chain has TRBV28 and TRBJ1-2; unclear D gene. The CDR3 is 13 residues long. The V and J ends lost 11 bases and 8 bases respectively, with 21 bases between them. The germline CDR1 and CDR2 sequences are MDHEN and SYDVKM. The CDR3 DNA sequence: TGTGCCGGCCGTGGAGGACTCCACCAAGGCTACACCTTC. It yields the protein CAGRGGLHQGYTF.

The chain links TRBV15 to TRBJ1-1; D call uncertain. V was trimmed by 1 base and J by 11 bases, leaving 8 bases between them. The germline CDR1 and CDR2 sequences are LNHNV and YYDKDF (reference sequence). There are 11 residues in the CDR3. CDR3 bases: TGTGCCACCAGCAGAGGGCAAATTGCTTTCTTT. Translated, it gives CATSRGQIAFF. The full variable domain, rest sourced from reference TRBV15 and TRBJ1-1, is DAMVIQNPRYQVTQFGKPVTLSCSQTLNHNVMYWYQQKSSQAPKLLFHYYDKDFNNEADTPDNFQSRRPNTSFCFLDIRSPGLGDTAMYLCATSRGQIAFFGQGTRLTVV.

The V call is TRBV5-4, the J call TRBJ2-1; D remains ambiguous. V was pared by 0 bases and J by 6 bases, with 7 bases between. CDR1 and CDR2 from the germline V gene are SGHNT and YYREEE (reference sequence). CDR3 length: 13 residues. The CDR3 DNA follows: TGTGCCAGCAGCTTGGGACTCCCCAATGAGCAGTTCTTC. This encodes CASSLGLPNEQFF.

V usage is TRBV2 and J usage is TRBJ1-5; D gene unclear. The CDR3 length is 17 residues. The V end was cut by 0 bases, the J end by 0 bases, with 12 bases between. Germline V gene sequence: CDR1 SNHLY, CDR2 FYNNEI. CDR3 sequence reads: CASSEALLANSNQPQHF. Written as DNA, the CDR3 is TGTGCCAGCAGTGAAGCGCTTCTGGCCAATAGCAATCAGCCCCAGCATTTT. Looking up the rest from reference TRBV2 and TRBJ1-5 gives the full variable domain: EPEVTQTPSHQVTQMGQEVILRCVPISNHLYFYWYRQILGQKVEFLVSFYNNEISEKSEIFDDQFSVERPDGSNFTLKIRSTKLEDSAMYFCASSEALLANSNQPQHFGDGTRLSIL.

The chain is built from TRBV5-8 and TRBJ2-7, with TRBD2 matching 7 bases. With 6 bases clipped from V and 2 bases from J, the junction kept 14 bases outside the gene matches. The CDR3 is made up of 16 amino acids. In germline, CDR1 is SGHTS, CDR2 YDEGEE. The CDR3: CASIRTFGGTTYEQYF. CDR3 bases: TGTGCCAGCATCCGAACCTTCGGGGGGACCACCTACGAGCAGTACTTC.

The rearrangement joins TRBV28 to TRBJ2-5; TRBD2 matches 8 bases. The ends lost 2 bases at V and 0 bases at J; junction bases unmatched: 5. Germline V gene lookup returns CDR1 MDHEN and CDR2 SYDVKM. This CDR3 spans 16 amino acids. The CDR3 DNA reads TGTGCCAGCAGTTTAGGTGGCGGGGGGTACCAAGAGACCCAGTACTTC. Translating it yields CASSLGGGGYQETQYF. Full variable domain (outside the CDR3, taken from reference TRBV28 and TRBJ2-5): DVKVTQSSRYLVKRTGEKVFLECVQDMDHENMFWYRQDPGLGLRLIYFSYDVKMKEKGDIPEGYSVSREKKERFSLILESASTNQTSMYLCASSLGGGGYQETQYFGPGTRLLVL.

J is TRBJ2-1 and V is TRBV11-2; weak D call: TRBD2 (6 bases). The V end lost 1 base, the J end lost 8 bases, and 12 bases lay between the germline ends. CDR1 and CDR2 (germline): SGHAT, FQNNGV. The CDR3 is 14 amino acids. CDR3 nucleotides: TGTGCCAGCAGCTTAGGGTTCCCGGGGGATGAGCAGTTCTTC. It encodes CASSLGFPGDEQFF.

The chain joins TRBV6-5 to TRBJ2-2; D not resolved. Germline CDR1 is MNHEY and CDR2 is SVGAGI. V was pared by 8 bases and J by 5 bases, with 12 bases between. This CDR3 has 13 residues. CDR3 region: CASAPIGTGELFF. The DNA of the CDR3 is TGTGCCAGCGCCCCTATCGGGACCGGGGAGCTGTTTTTT.

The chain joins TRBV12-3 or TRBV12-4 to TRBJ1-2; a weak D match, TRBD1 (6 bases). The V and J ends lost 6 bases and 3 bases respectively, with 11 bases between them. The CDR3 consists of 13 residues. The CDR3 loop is CASSPNRDYGYTF. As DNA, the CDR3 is TGTGCCAGCAGCCCCAACAGGGACTATGGCTACACCTTC.

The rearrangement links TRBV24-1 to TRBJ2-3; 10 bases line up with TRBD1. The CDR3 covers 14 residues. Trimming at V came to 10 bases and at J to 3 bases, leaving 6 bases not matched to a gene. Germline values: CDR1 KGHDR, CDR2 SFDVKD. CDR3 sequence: CATGGTGVTDTQYF. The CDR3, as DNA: TGTGCCACTGGAGGGACAGGGGTTACAGATACGCAGTATTTT.

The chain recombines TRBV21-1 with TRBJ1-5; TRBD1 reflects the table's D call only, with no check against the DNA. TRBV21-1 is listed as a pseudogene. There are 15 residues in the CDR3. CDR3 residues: CASSKAWQGSQPQHF. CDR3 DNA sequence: TGTGCCAGCAGCAAAGCTTGGCAGGGAAGTCAGCCCCAGCATTTT.

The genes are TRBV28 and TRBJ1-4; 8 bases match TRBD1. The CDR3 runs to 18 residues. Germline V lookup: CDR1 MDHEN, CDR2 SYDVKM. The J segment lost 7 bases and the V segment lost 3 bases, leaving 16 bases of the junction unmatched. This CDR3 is CASSFFSIPGQGGEKLFF. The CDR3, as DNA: TGTGCCAGCAGTTTTTTCTCCATTCCCGGACAGGGAGGTGAAAAACTGTTTTTT.

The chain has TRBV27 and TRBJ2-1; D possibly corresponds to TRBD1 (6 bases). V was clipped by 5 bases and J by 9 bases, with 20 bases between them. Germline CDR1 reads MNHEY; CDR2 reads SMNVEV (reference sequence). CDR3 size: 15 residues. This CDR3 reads CASSLRDTPGREQFF. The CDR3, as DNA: TGTGCCAGCAGTCTCCGGGACACCCCGGGCCGTGAGCAGTTCTTC.

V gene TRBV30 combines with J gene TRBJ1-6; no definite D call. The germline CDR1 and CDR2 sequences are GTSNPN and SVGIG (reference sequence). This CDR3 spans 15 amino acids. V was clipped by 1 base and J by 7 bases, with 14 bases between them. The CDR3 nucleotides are TGTGCCTGGAGTGGCCAACCCGGAGGGAATTCACCCCTCCACTTT. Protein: CAWSGQPGGNSPLHF.

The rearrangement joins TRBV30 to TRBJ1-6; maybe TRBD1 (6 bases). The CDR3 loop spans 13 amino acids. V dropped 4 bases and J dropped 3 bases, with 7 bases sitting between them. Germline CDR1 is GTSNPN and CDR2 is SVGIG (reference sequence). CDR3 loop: CAWKDSYNSPLHF. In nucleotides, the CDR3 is TGTGCCTGGAAGGACAGCTATAATTCACCCCTCCACTTT.

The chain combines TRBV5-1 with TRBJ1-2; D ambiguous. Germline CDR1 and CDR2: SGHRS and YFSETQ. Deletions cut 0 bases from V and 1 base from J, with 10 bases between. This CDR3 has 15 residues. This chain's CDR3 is CASSLDGSFNYGYTF. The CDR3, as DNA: TGCGCCAGCAGCTTGGACGGATCTTTTAACTATGGCTACACCTTC.

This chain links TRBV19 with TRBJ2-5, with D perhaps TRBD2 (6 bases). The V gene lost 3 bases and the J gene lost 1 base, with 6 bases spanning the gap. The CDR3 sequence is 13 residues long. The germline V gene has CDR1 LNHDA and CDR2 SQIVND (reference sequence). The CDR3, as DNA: TGTGCCAGTAGTATTAGCGGCCAAGAGACCCAGTACTTC. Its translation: CASSISGQETQYF.

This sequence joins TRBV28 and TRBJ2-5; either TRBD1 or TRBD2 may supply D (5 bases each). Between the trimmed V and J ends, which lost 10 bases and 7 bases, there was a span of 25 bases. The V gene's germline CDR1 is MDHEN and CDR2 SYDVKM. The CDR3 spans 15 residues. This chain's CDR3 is CATTLKPGRDPTQYF. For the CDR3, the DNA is TGTGCCACCACGCTAAAACCGGGACGGGATCCGACCCAGTACTTC.

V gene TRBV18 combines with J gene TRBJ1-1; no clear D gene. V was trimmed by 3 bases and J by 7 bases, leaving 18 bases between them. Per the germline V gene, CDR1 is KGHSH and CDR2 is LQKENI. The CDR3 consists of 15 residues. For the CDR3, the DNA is TGTGCCAGCTCACCGAAGGCAGATAAGGGCCTTGAAGCTTTCTTT. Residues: CASSPKADKGLEAFF.

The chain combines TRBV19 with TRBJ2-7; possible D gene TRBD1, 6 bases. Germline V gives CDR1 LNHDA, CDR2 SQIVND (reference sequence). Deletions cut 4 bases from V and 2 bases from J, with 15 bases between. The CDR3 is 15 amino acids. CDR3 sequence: CASSKVPKGAYEQYF. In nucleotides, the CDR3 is TGTGCCAGTAGTAAGGTCCCGAAGGGGGCCTACGAGCAGTACTTC.

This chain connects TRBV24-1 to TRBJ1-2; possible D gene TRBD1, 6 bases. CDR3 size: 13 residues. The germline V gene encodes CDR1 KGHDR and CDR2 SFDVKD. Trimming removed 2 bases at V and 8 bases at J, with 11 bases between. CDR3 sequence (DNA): TGTGCCACCAGTGATTGGGGGGGCTCGGGCTACACCTTC. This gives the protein CATSDWGGSGYTF.